This TCR beta chain was sequenced during a study of blood T cell repertoires in COVID-19 (dated by TCRdb to about 2020). Study-wide context: Collaborator samples came from the United States, Italy and Spain and covered acute and convalescent phases of COVID-19. The material from the prospective study consisted of cDNA or gDNA derived from T cells, B-cell-depleted T cells, or PBMCs. The dataset comprised deeply sampled blood TCRbeta repertoires from subjects exposed to, actively infected with, or recovered from COVID-19. The repertoires were released in a freely available public database intended as a resource for research on the immune response to SARS-CoV-2. Samples were obtained from the ongoing ImmuneRACE study (first 160 participants) and from about 1,300 subjects provided by 6 global collaborators. Nearly every sample came with metadata listing a de-identified subject ID, COVID-19 status, age in years and sex. Where HLA class I and class II types were available, the types were taken from metadata supplied by the sample provider, not from assay-based typing.

A note on this clone: The clone's antigen remains unknown. There are no base qualities to consult, and no much larger clone falls within one base.

The immunoSEQ Assay, a bias-controlled multiplex PCR, was used to amplify TCRbeta CDR3 regions from genomic DNA. The original pipeline was this. Within the assay, amplification of reference gene primers was used to estimate how many nucleated cells each sample contained. To quantify the absolute abundance of each unique TCRbeta CDR3 rearrangement, sequence reads were collapsed and filtered. For each sample, productive Simpson clonality was calculated by taking the square root of Simpson's diversity index across productive rearrangements. Sourced from immuneACCESS, this table was stored by TCRdb with only in-frame sequences that have V and J called. A share of the clones is absent; for the studies checked, an unresolved V gene accounts for under half, and the remainder has no known explanation. For V, J and clone size, that table is used; D and trimming come from the DNA. This sample is represented by a few hundred thousand clones; around 87% of them were singletons. Roughly 2.5% of the sample goes to the ten largest clones.

Each collaborating institution followed its own protocols to collect whole blood in K2EDTA tubes. Collaborator samples were shipped for TCRbeta analysis as frozen whole blood, isolated PBMCs, or DNA extracted from either sample type. Overall study results and their limits: How much clinical and demographic metadata was included differed by source and by participant, and the metadata was provided uncurated.

Relative to germline, V is 5 bases shorter and J is 8 bases shorter, with 12 bases between their ends. Reading from cysteine to phenylalanine, the CDR3 counts 12 amino acids. Left in the record is the CDR3 DNA by itself, 36 bases read in frame from the first base. Per the germline V gene (reference sequence), SEHNR is the CDR1 and FQNEAQ is the CDR2. This sequence uses TRBV7-9 and TRBJ1-2; a weak D assignment points to TRBD1 (5 bases agree). The sequencing sample was made of peripheral blood. This receptor was obtained from a woman in her 50s with acute or convalescent COVID-19. For the CDR3, the sequence is CASSTQGWGYTF. The DNA sequence reads TGTGCCAGCAGCACCCAGGGTTGGGGCTACACCTTC.